These T cell receptor beta chains were read from a single sample in a study of lung T cells in sarcoidosis with Löfgren's syndrome. MiXCR, run by TCRdb on the reads, gives a single entry per CDR3 protein. Altogether 58,000 or so distinct CDR3 sequences are present, 21% being singletons, with the ten largest covering over 2%. Material: CD4+ T cells from PBMCs. The receptors were sampled from a human donor with sarcoidosis (Löfgren's syndrome or another form), or a control subject (not recorded which). Both conserved end residues are part of each CDR3. Fields, in order: V gene, clone size, D gene, J gene, CDR3 length, CDR3 protein, CDR3 DNA. A D gene is named only where the DNA matches it firmly. Clone size is given for some rows only: seen once, a few or many times, or a class if the clone is expanded.

TRBV20-1	many	.	TRBJ2-5	13	CSALQGKGETQYF	TGCAGTGCTCTTCAGGGGAAGGGGGAGACCCAGTACTTC
TRBV7-6	.	.	TRBJ1-2	9	CASSPLLTF	TGTGCCAGCAGCCCTCTGTTAACCTTC
TRBV12-3/TRBV12-4	.	TRBD1	TRBJ1-2	15	CASRTGTGAYYGYTF	TGTGCCAGCAGAACCGGGACAGGGGCTTACTATGGCTACACCTTC
TRBV18	few	TRBD2	TRBJ2-2	18	CASSPVPGLAGYTGELFF	TGTGCCAGCTCACCGGTTCCGGGACTAGCGGGCTATACCGGGGAGCTGTTTTTT
TRBV12-3/TRBV12-4	few	.	TRBJ2-3	13	CASSQGTTDTQYF	TGTGCCAGCAGCCAGGGGACCACAGATACGCAGTATTTT
TRBV20-1	many	TRBD1	TRBJ2-2	16	CSARDLGQGYTGELFF	TGCAGTGCTAGAGACCTGGGACAGGGCTACACCGGGGAGCTGTTTTTT
TRBV6-1	many	.	TRBJ2-7	14	CASQRGKSSYEQYF	TGTGCCTCTCAACGGGGAAAGAGCTCCTACGAGCAGTACTTC
TRBV2	medium-sized	.	TRBJ1-5	13	CASSSNTNQPQHF	TGTGCCAGCAGTTCAAACACAAATCAGCCCCAGCATTTT
TRBV19	few	.	TRBJ2-5	12	CASSRSQETQYF	TGTGCCAGTAGTCGGTCCCAAGAGACCCAGTACTTC
TRBV7-2	medium-sized	TRBD1	TRBJ1-3	16	CASSLATGLSGNTIYF	TGTGCCAGCAGCTTAGCGACAGGGCTCTCTGGAAACACCATATATTTT
TRBV27	many	TRBD1	TRBJ1-5	15	CASSLLGRGVQPQHF	TGTGCCAGCAGTTTATTGGGCAGGGGGGTTCAGCCCCAGCATTTT
TRBV19	few	.	TRBJ2-3	12	CASRHTGDTQYF	TGTGCCAGTAGGCACACAGGAGATACGCAGTATTTT
TRBV7-2	many	.	TRBJ1-5	15	CASSLTAQDNQPQHF	TGTGCCAGCAGCTTAACAGCTCAAGACAATCAGCCCCAGCATTTT
TRBV5-4	few	.	TRBJ2-1	13	CASSPPTYNEQFF	TGTGCCAGCAGCCCACCCACCTACAATGAGCAGTTCTTC
TRBV6-1	medium-sized	TRBD1	TRBJ1-2	13	CATFLAGGIGYTF	TGTGCCACCTTCTTAGCAGGGGGCATTGGCTACACCTTC
TRBV7-8	many	TRBD1	TRBJ1-1	17	CASSSRRDRGMNTEAFF	TGTGCCAGCAGCAGTCGCCGGGACAGGGGCATGAACACTGAAGCTTTCTTT
TRBV5-5	.	.	TRBJ2-3	14	CASSLVRSADTQYF	TGTGCCAGCAGCTTAGTGAGGTCCGCAGATACGCAGTATTTT
TRBV20-1	many	.	TRBJ2-7	15	CSARIGSRVSYEQYF	TGCAGTGCTAGGATAGGAAGTCGGGTCTCCTACGAGCAGTACTTC
TRBV7-2	.	.	TRBJ2-1	13	CASSSLVGNEQFF	TGTGCCAGCAGCTCTTTAGTGGGCAATGAGCAGTTCTTC
TRBV3-1	few	.	TRBJ1-1	13	CASSQVRGTEAFF	TGTGCCAGCAGCCAAGTACGGGGCACTGAAGCTTTCTTT
TRBV29-1	few	.	TRBJ1-1	12	CSVELWGTEAFF	TGCAGCGTTGAACTATGGGGCACTGAAGCTTTCTTT
TRBV7-2	once	TRBD2	TRBJ2-3	16	CASSPGGAGGTDTQYF	TGTGCCAGCAGCCCCGGGGGGGCTGGGGGGACAGATACGCAGTATTTT
TRBV3-1	.	TRBD1	TRBJ1-1	15	CASSQVTRGGTEAFF	TGTGCCAGCAGCCAAGTCACCAGGGGGGGTACTGAAGCTTTCTTT
TRBV7-9	.	TRBD2	TRBJ2-5	16	CASSLAGTTRLETQYF	TGTGCCAGCAGCTTAGCAGGGACTACACGGTTAGAGACCCAGTACTTC
TRBV30	.	TRBD1	TRBJ1-2	11	CAWSNRGGYTF	TGTGCCTGGAGTAACAGGGGTGGCTACACCTTC
TRBV7-9	many	TRBD1	TRBJ1-1	12	CASSLEGARAFF	TGTGCCAGCAGCTTAGAGGGGGCGCGAGCTTTCTTT
TRBV18	few	TRBD1	TRBJ2-3	15	CASSLNRGPTDTQYF	TGTGCCAGCTCACTAAACAGGGGCCCCACAGATACGCAGTATTTT
TRBV7-2	many	TRBD1	TRBJ2-1	17	CASSSDRGLNAYNEQFF	TGTGCCAGCAGCTCAGACAGGGGCTTGAACGCCTACAATGAGCAGTTCTTC
TRBV15	many	.	TRBJ2-6	16	CATSRDKYGGANVLTF	TGTGCCACCAGCAGAGATAAGTACGGAGGGGCCAACGTCCTGACTTTC
TRBV5-1	.	.	TRBJ1-5	14	CASSLESGDQPQHF	TGCGCCAGCAGCTTGGAGTCAGGGGATCAGCCCCAGCATTTT
TRBV28	many	TRBD2	TRBJ2-3	18	CASSLSPGLGSSTDTQYF	TGTGCCAGCAGTCTCTCCCCGGGACTAGGGAGTAGCACAGATACGCAGTATTTT
TRBV6-1	many	.	TRBJ2-7	15	CASSERDRVSYEQYF	TGTGCCAGCAGTGAAAGGGACCGAGTCTCCTACGAGCAGTACTTC
TRBV7-8	few	TRBD1	TRBJ1-1	16	CASSLSSRTGGTEAFF	TGTGCCAGCAGCTTATCGTCCAGGACAGGGGGAACTGAAGCTTTCTTT
TRBV12-3/TRBV12-4	.	.	TRBJ2-7	14	CASSLRQGGSEQYF	TGTGCCAGCAGTTTAAGGCAGGGTGGCTCCGAGCAGTACTTC
TRBV18	few	TRBD2	TRBJ2-7	15	CASSPSLAGVQEQYF	TGTGCCAGCTCACCATCCCTAGCGGGAGTGCAGGAGCAGTACTTC
TRBV20-1	many	TRBD1	TRBJ1-1	14	CSASRQGAGTEAFF	TGCAGTGCTAGCCGACAGGGGGCCGGGACTGAAGCTTTCTTT
TRBV10-3	.	.	TRBJ1-1	15	CAISESQGGYTGAFF	TGTGCCATCAGTGAGTCCCAAGGGGGGTACACTGGAGCTTTCTTT
TRBV9	many	TRBD2	TRBJ2-3	16	CASSVIAGGDTDTQYF	TGTGCCAGCAGCGTTATAGCGGGAGGGGACACAGATACGCAGTATTTT
TRBV6-1	many	TRBD1	TRBJ1-6	13	CASRGTGGSPLHF	TGTGCCAGCAGGGGGACAGGGGGCTCACCCCTCCACTTT
TRBV4-1	many	.	TRBJ2-5	15	CASSQDRSGGKTQYF	TGCGCCAGCAGCCAAGACAGGTCCGGTGGCAAGACCCAGTACTTC
TRBV18	few	.	TRBJ1-3	17	CASSPQGSQDSGNTIYF	TGTGCCAGCTCACCCCAGGGGAGCCAAGACTCTGGAAACACCATATATTTT
TRBV30	few	.	TRBJ1-1	13	CAWSAQGFNEAFF	TGTGCCTGGAGTGCTCAGGGTTTTAATGAAGCTTTCTTT
TRBV28	many	TRBD2	TRBJ2-1	15	CASSRRTSSYNEQFF	TGTGCCAGCAGTCGACGGACTAGCAGCTACAATGAGCAGTTCTTC
TRBV2	.	.	TRBJ1-5	13	CAGRSEGLRTQHF	TGTGCCGGCCGGTCGGAGGGGCTCCGAACCCAGCATTTT
TRBV29-1	few	.	TRBJ2-3	12	CSVGSGEDTQYF	TGCAGCGTTGGGTCAGGGGAGGATACGCAGTATTTT
TRBV3-1	few	TRBD2	TRBJ2-1	18	CASSPPPTSGRAYNEQFF	TGTGCCAGCAGCCCCCCCCCGACTAGCGGGAGGGCCTACAATGAGCAGTTCTTC
TRBV18	many	TRBD1	TRBJ1-1	14	CASSPDRKNTEAFF	TGTGCCAGCTCACCGGACAGGAAAAACACTGAAGCTTTCTTT
TRBV27	.	.	TRBJ2-7	14	CASSLVGRGTEQYF	TGTGCCAGCAGTTTAGTTGGCAGGGGCACCGAGCAGTACTTC
TRBV12-3/TRBV12-4	few	.	TRBJ2-2	14	CASSPGHDTGELFF	TGTGCCAGCAGTCCGGGACACGACACCGGGGAGCTGTTTTTT
TRBV19	.	.	TRBJ1-1	13	CASSIDRSTEAFF	TGTGCCAGTAGTATAGATCGCTCCACTGAAGCTTTCTTT
TRBV11-2	.	.	TRBJ2-5	13	CASSLGHPRTQYF	TGTGCCAGCAGCTTGGGACACCCAAGGACCCAGTACTTC
TRBV6-1	many	.	TRBJ2-5	13	CASRMTRPETQYF	TGTGCCAGCAGGATGACACGACCAGAGACCCAGTACTTC
TRBV29-1	many	.	TRBJ2-3	13	CSASDSYTDTQYF	TGCAGCGCTTCGGACAGTTACACAGATACGCAGTATTTT
TRBV7-2	many	TRBD1	TRBJ2-3	15	CASSSTADRADTQYF	TGTGCCAGCAGCTCAACCGCGGACAGGGCAGATACGCAGTATTTT
TRBV2	few	.	TRBJ1-1	16	CASSPPGGYTSTEAFF	TGTGCCAGCAGTCCTCCTGGGGGTTATACTAGCACTGAAGCTTTCTTT
TRBV5-1	.	.	TRBJ2-2	13	CASSYGDTGELFF	TGCGCCAGCAGCTACGGGGATACCGGGGAGCTGTTTTTT
TRBV12-3/TRBV12-4	.	.	TRBJ1-4	14	CASSFQGPGEKLFF	TGTGCCAGCAGTTTCCAGGGGCCAGGTGAAAAACTGTTTTTT